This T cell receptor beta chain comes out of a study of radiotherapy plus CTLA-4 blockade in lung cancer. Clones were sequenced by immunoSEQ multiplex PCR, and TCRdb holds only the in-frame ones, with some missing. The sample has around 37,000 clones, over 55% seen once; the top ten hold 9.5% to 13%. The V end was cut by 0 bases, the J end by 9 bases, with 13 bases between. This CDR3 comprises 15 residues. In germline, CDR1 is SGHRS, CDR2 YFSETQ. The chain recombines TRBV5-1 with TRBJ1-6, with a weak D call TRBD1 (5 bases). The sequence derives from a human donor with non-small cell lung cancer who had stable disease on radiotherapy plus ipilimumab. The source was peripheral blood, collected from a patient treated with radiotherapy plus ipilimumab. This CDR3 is CASSLVGEAGSPLHF. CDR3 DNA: TGCGCCAGCAGCTTGGTAGGGGAGGCTGGTTCACCCCTCCACTTT.